Detailed here is one TCR beta chain. This clone appeared a few times. Its antigen specificity is not known. There are no base qualities to consult, and no much larger clone falls within one base. After PBMCs were isolated by density centrifugation and stained for CD3, CD4 and CD8, a FACSAria was used to sort CD4+ and CD8+ T cells. Scalp biopsies and blood samples were obtained from unaffected controls. The CDR3 numbers 14 residues from cysteine through phenylalanine. Only the CDR3 portion is preserved as DNA: 42 bases, with reading frame beginning at the first base. After removal of 3 bases from V and 2 bases from J, the junction retains 2 bases not matched to a gene. According to the germline V gene (reference sequence), CDR1 reads SEHNR and CDR2 reads FQNEAQ. The sample belongs to a study of CD8+ T cells in alopecia areata listed by TCRdb under 2018. For the wider study: To study T cell clonal expansion in alopecia areata, the researchers applied high-throughput TCRbeta sequencing to both the C3H/HeJ mouse model and human patients. On the human side, TCRbeta sequencing was run on scalp tissue and on sorted CD4+ and CD8+ peripheral blood T cells from healthy controls and from alopecia areata patients with either patchy or totalis/universalis disease. Scalp clonality was compared among normal scalp (n=4), patchy alopecia areata scalp (n=8), and alopecia totalis/universalis scalp (n=8). RNA was obtained with the PAXgene miRNA kit for fixed scalp, the miRNeasy kit for PBMCs, and the RNeasy kit for mouse skin. TCRbeta CDR3 regions were amplified by immunoSEQ multiplex PCR using 35 Vbeta forward and 13 Jbeta reverse primers.

Broad study findings and their caveats: Resident alphabeta T cells in normal human skin are also sequenced, complicating scalp TCR repertoire analysis, unlike mouse skin dominated by gammadelta T cells. TCR sequences shared between patients were less clear than in mice, possibly partly because of HLA diversity in the patient population. Higher clonality and more expanded CD8+ clones were observed in lesional scalp than in normal scalp, particularly in alopecia totalis/universalis, a finding suggestive of antigenic drive.

Preparation of the library involved the immunoSEQ multiplex PCR assay. To provide template for TCR sequencing, every sample had RNA extracted and reverse transcribed into cDNA. First-strand cDNA was synthesized with SuperScript III using a 2:1 mix of oligo-dT and random hexamers. A synthetic immune receptor repertoire was used to measure amplification bias, and any remaining bias was corrected computationally. Per the source publication's procedure: After raw reads were preprocessed to remove errors, the CDR3 was defined following IMGT conventions as running from the conserved cysteine to phenylalanine. To get clonality, Shannon entropy was normalized by log2 of the number of productive unique TCRs and the result was subtracted from 1. Whether scalp clones were CD4 or CD8 was inferred by matching scalp TCRbeta sequences against CD4 and CD8 repertoires sorted from blood. This immuneACCESS table, as held by TCRdb, lists in-frame sequences with V and J called but not all clones. Of the missing ones, under half trace to an unresolved V gene in checked studies; the others have no known cause. V, J and clone size are those of that table, while D and trimming were read from the DNA. The sample has roughly 200,000 clones on record, roughly 56% of them singletons. The ten top clones hold roughly 5.3% of the sample.

The sample was CD8+ T cells sorted from blood. The V and J genes are TRBV7-9 and TRBJ2-3, and 7 junction bases match TRBD1. This clonotype was sampled from a human donor in good health. CDR3 reads: CASSLGTATDTQYF. Here is the DNA: TGTGCCAGCAGCTTGGGGACAGCCACAGATACGCAGTATTTT.